The rows below give T cell receptor beta chains drawn from one sample of a study of blood T cell repertoires in COVID-19. Some clones are missing from TCRdb's copy, which holds only in-frame ones; the method was immunoSEQ multiplex PCR. This sample has about 400,000 clones, with more than 70% found just once. The sequenced material came from peripheral blood. The receptors shown here come from a man aged 40-49 years with acute or convalescent COVID-19. Both conserved end residues are part of each CDR3. Each record gives: D gene, J gene, V gene, clone size, CDR3 DNA, CDR3 protein. A D gene is named only where the DNA matches it firmly. The size of a clone is reported for some rows only, either as once, few or many, or as a class for expanded clones.

D: TRBD1
J: TRBJ1-6
V: TRBV5-4
size: .
DNA: TGTGCCAGCAGCTTGGCGGGACAGCAAAATTCACCCCTCCACTTT
CDR3: CASSLAGQQNSPLHF

D: TRBD2
J: TRBJ2-1
V: TRBV5-1
size: .
DNA: TGCGCCAGCACCTGGGGGTTGGGTAGCGGGAGTATTGAGCAGTTCTTC
CDR3: CASTWGLGSGSIEQFF

D: .
J: TRBJ2-7
V: TRBV2
size: .
DNA: TGTGCCAGCAGTCACCCACTTCGCACAGGGGCGGGGGAGCAGTACTTC
CDR3: CASSHPLRTGAGEQYF

D: .
J: TRBJ2-5
V: TRBV2
size: .
DNA: TGTGCCAGCTTGCCGCCCGACCCCCGACTAGAGACCCAGTACTTC
CDR3: CASLPPDPRLETQYF

D: .
J: TRBJ1-4
V: TRBV11-3
size: .
DNA: TGTGCCAGCAGCCACGATCTGGGACAAGAACGTGAAAAACTGTTTTTT
CDR3: CASSHDLGQEREKLFF

D: TRBD1
J: TRBJ1-5
V: TRBV5-6
size: .
DNA: TGTGCCAGCAGCGCGGACAGGGGATTTGGGCCCCAGCATTTT
CDR3: CASSADRGFGPQHF

D: .
J: TRBJ1-2
V: TRBV30
size: .
DNA: TGTGCCTGGAATAGCCTTGAATACGGAGGCCTGGGGTATGGCTACACCTTC
CDR3: CAWNSLEYGGLGYGYTF

D: TRBD1
J: TRBJ1-4
V: TRBV29-1
size: .
DNA: TGCAGCGTTGCCGGGACAGGGGGTGAAAAACTGTTTTTT
CDR3: CSVAGTGGEKLFF

D: TRBD1
J: TRBJ1-4
V: TRBV7-8
size: .
DNA: TGTGCCAGCAGCCCTCCCGGGACAGCTAATGAAAAACTGTTTTTT
CDR3: CASSPPGTANEKLFF

D: TRBD1
J: TRBJ2-1
V: TRBV10-3
size: .
DNA: TGTGCCATCAGTGAGGGACAGGGTAACAATGAGCAGTTCTTC
CDR3: CAISEGQGNNEQFF

D: TRBD1
J: TRBJ2-3
V: TRBV10-2
size: .
DNA: TGCGCCAGCAGTGAGTTTTATTACAGGGGGGCCGATACGCAGTATTTT
CDR3: CASSEFYYRGADTQYF

D: TRBD2
J: TRBJ2-7
V: TRBV19
size: .
DNA: TGTGCCAGTAGCCTTGAGGCGGGAGGACCTACCTACGAGCAGTACTTC
CDR3: CASSLEAGGPTYEQYF

D: .
J: TRBJ2-7
V: TRBV5-1
size: .
DNA: TGCGCCAGCACCATGGGGAGCTCCTACGAGCAGTACTTC
CDR3: CASTMGSSYEQYF

D: TRBD1
J: TRBJ2-7
V: TRBV6-5
size: .
DNA: TGTGCCAGCAACCGGGACAGGAACTACGAGCAGTACTTC
CDR3: CASNRDRNYEQYF

D: .
J: TRBJ1-5
V: TRBV28
size: .
DNA: TGTGCCACCAACCGTCAGGGAGGTGGTCAGCCCCAGCATTTT
CDR3: CATNRQGGGQPQHF

D: .
J: TRBJ1-2
V: TRBV27
size: .
DNA: TGTGCCAGTTCGGACAGCCTTTTCTATGGCTACACCTTC
CDR3: CASSDSLFYGYTF

D: TRBD1
J: TRBJ1-6
V: TRBV28
size: .
DNA: TGTGCCAGCAGTTTATTGAGGGGGCGGCCCCTCCACTTT
CDR3: CASSLLRGRPLHF

D: TRBD1
J: TRBJ2-5
V: TRBV28
size: once
DNA: TGTGCCAGCAGTGCGACAGGGCTGCAAGAGACCCAGTACTTC
CDR3: CASSATGLQETQYF

D: .
J: TRBJ2-7
V: TRBV19
size: .
DNA: TGTGCCAGTAGTATATTCCCAGGCTCCTACGAGCAGTACTTC
CDR3: CASSIFPGSYEQYF

D: TRBD2
J: TRBJ2-1
V: TRBV3-1/TRBV3-2
size: .
DNA: TGTGCCAGCAGCACAGCGGGGGCTGCTACTAATGAGCAGTTCTTC
CDR3: CASSTAGAATNEQFF

D: .
J: TRBJ2-7
V: TRBV6-6
size: .
DNA: TGTGCCAGCAGTTCGGGACATCGCGAGCAGTACTTC
CDR3: CASSSGHREQYF

D: .
J: TRBJ1-5
V: TRBV28
size: .
DNA: TGTGCCAGCAGTTTTGGGGACACCCCCAATCAGCCCCAGCATTTT
CDR3: CASSFGDTPNQPQHF

D: .
J: TRBJ1-5
V: TRBV21-1
size: once
DNA: TGTGCCAGCAACAAAAGTCGGGACTATTATAGCAATCAGCCCCAGCATTTT
CDR3: CASNKSRDYYSNQPQHF

D: .
J: TRBJ2-2
V: TRBV27
size: .
DNA: TGTGCCAGCAGTATCGACAGTAGCACCGGGGAGCTGTTTTTT
CDR3: CASSIDSSTGELFF

D: TRBD1
J: TRBJ2-7
V: TRBV27
size: .
DNA: TGTGCCAGCAGTACAGGGGGCCCTCTGTACGAGCAGTACTTC
CDR3: CASSTGGPLYEQYF

D: TRBD1
J: TRBJ2-7
V: TRBV18
size: .
DNA: TGTGCCAGCTCAGGAAACCGGGACAGGGTATACGAGCAGTACTTC
CDR3: CASSGNRDRVYEQYF

D: .
J: TRBJ1-1
V: TRBV4-3
size: .
DNA: TGCGCCAGCCGAGCACTCGGGGGAAACACTGAAGCTTTCTTT
CDR3: CASRALGGNTEAFF

D: TRBD2
J: TRBJ2-7
V: TRBV5-6
size: few
DNA: TGTGCCAGCAGCTTGTTTGGGACTAGCTACGAGCAGTACTTC
CDR3: CASSLFGTSYEQYF

D: .
J: TRBJ1-2
V: TRBV9
size: few
DNA: TGTGCCAGCAGCGTAGCCGGCAGGGGTGACTATGGCTACACCTTC
CDR3: CASSVAGRGDYGYTF

D: .
J: TRBJ2-2
V: TRBV12-3/TRBV12-4
size: few
DNA: TGTGCCAGCAGTTTAATCGAGCCAGGGGAGCTGTTTTTT
CDR3: CASSLIEPGELFF

D: .
J: TRBJ1-5
V: TRBV5-5
size: once
DNA: TGTGCCAGCAGCTGGCGGGCAGAAACGTTGGAGGCCCAGCATTTT
CDR3: CASSWRAETLEAQHF

D: TRBD2
J: TRBJ2-7
V: TRBV4-3
size: .
DNA: TGCGCCAGCAGCCAAGACTTGGGACTAGCTGCGTACTTC
CDR3: CASSQDLGLAAYF

D: TRBD1
J: TRBJ1-2
V: TRBV6-1
size: .
DNA: TGTGCCAGCAGTGCCCCCACGGACAGGGGCTATGGCTACACCTTC
CDR3: CASSAPTDRGYGYTF

D: TRBD2
J: TRBJ2-1
V: TRBV27
size: .
DNA: TGTGCCAGCAGTTTACGGCTAGCGGGCGCCTACAATGAGCAGTTCTTC
CDR3: CASSLRLAGAYNEQFF

D: .
J: TRBJ2-7
V: TRBV4-2
size: .
DNA: TGTGCCAGCAGCCAAGAGCCCGCTCAGAACGAGCAGTACTTC
CDR3: CASSQEPAQNEQYF

D: .
J: TRBJ2-3
V: TRBV18
size: once
DNA: TGTGCCAGCTCACTCCTGGGTCTAGGCCTCGTCACAGATACGCAGTATTTT
CDR3: CASSLLGLGLVTDTQYF

D: .
J: TRBJ2-2
V: TRBV7-3
size: .
DNA: TGTGCCAGCAGCTTAACGTCCGGGTTCACCGGGGAGCTGTTTTTT
CDR3: CASSLTSGFTGELFF

D: TRBD1
J: TRBJ2-7
V: TRBV28
size: .
DNA: TGTGCCAGCAGTCCCCAAGGGACAGGAGGGCTCGAGCAGTACTTC
CDR3: CASSPQGTGGLEQYF

D: .
J: TRBJ2-3
V: TRBV11-2
size: .
DNA: TGTGCCAGCAGCTTAGGGAGGGTCACAGATACGCAGTATTTT
CDR3: CASSLGRVTDTQYF

D: TRBD1
J: TRBJ1-5
V: TRBV2
size: .
DNA: TGTGCCAGCAGTGAAGCGAAAGGACAGGGCAATCAGCCCCAGCATTTT
CDR3: CASSEAKGQGNQPQHF

D: .
J: TRBJ1-2
V: TRBV6-6
size: .
DNA: TGTGCCAGCACCGAAAGGGTCCAGGGCTTCTACGGCTACACCTTC
CDR3: CASTERVQGFYGYTF

D: TRBD1
J: TRBJ1-2
V: TRBV9
size: .
DNA: TGTGCCAGCAGCGGGCGACAGGGAGTCCTCTATGGCTACACCTTC
CDR3: CASSGRQGVLYGYTF